These T cell receptor beta chains were read from a single sample in a study of regulatory T cells in long-lasting Graves disease. TCRdb re-called the multiplex PCR reads through MiXCR, storing one row per CDR3 protein. This sample has about 360,000 distinct CDR3 sequences, with about 16% found just once. The same sample was also used in a study of T cells in Graves' hyperthyroidism and ophthalmopathy.

Sequences were derived from peripheral blood mononuclear cells (PBMCs), sampled at new diagnosis, from a patient treated with antithyroid drugs. The receptor set was obtained from a woman under 30 with Graves disease. Both conserved end residues are part of each CDR3. A D gene is named only where the DNA matches it firmly. A row's size may be missing; if present it is once, few, many or a size class.

V gene: TRBV11-3; clone size: few; J gene: TRBJ1-3; D gene: NA; CDR3 DNA: TGTGCCAGCAGCGAGAGGACGGGCGGTGGAAACACCATATATTTT; CDR3 protein: CASSERTGGGNTIYF
V gene: TRBV20-1; clone size: NA; J gene: TRBJ2-1; D gene: TRBD1; CDR3 DNA: TGCAGTGCTTGGAATCCGGGACAGACTTACAATGAGCAGTTCTTC; CDR3 protein: CSAWNPGQTYNEQFF
V gene: TRBV2; clone size: many; J gene: TRBJ1-5; D gene: NA; CDR3 DNA: TGTGCCAGCAGGCGGATCAATCAGCCCCAGCATTTT; CDR3 protein: CASRRINQPQHF
V gene: TRBV6-5; clone size: NA; J gene: TRBJ2-3; D gene: NA; CDR3 DNA: TGTGCCAGCAGTTCTTACGATACGCAGTATTTT; CDR3 protein: CASSSYDTQYF
V gene: TRBV29-1; clone size: many; J gene: TRBJ2-7; D gene: TRBD1; CDR3 DNA: TGCAGCGTCCTTGACAGGGGGCTGAGGGAGCAGTACTTC; CDR3 protein: CSVLDRGLREQYF
V gene: TRBV7-9; clone size: many; J gene: TRBJ1-1; D gene: NA; CDR3 DNA: TGTGCCAGCAGCTTCGATTCGAACACTGAAGCTTTCTTT; CDR3 protein: CASSFDSNTEAFF
V gene: TRBV3-1; clone size: many; J gene: TRBJ1-5; D gene: NA; CDR3 DNA: TGTGCCAGCAGCCAAGAGAGACGGCAGCCCCAGCATTTT; CDR3 protein: CASSQERRQPQHF
V gene: TRBV6-5; clone size: many; J gene: TRBJ2-7; D gene: NA; CDR3 DNA: TGTGCCAGCAGTTACAGGCCCAGGGAAGGGCAGTACTTC; CDR3 protein: CASSYRPREGQYF
V gene: TRBV28; clone size: many; J gene: TRBJ2-1; D gene: TRBD1; CDR3 DNA: TGTGCCAGCAGTGACAGGGGATATGAGCAGTTCTTC; CDR3 protein: CASSDRGYEQFF
V gene: TRBV30; clone size: many; J gene: TRBJ2-7; D gene: NA; CDR3 DNA: TGTGCCTGGAGTCCTCGCGGGGAGCAGTACTTC; CDR3 protein: CAWSPRGEQYF
V gene: TRBV5-1; clone size: many; J gene: TRBJ2-7; D gene: TRBD2; CDR3 DNA: TGCGCCAGCAGCTTGGTCCCAGCGGGAAGGTCCTACGAGCAGTACTTC; CDR3 protein: CASSLVPAGRSYEQYF
V gene: TRBV19; clone size: NA; J gene: TRBJ1-2; D gene: NA; CDR3 DNA: TGTGCCAGTAGCGTCATAAACTATGGCTACACCTTC; CDR3 protein: CASSVINYGYTF
V gene: TRBV19; clone size: NA; J gene: TRBJ2-7; D gene: TRBD2; CDR3 DNA: TGTGCCAGTGTACTAGCGGGGGGGCCCCCGATTCGCTACGAGCAGTACTTC; CDR3 protein: CASVLAGGPPIRYEQYF
V gene: TRBV5-6; clone size: many; J gene: TRBJ2-1; D gene: NA; CDR3 DNA: TGTGCCAGCAGCTTGGGACAGCTATACAATGAGCAGTTCTTC; CDR3 protein: CASSLGQLYNEQFF
V gene: TRBV6-1; clone size: NA; J gene: TRBJ2-1; D gene: NA; CDR3 DNA: TGTGCCACCCAGAGGGGGTACAATGAGCAGTTCTTC; CDR3 protein: CATQRGYNEQFF
V gene: TRBV12-3/TRBV12-4; clone size: few; J gene: TRBJ1-1; D gene: NA; CDR3 DNA: TGTGCCAGCAGTTTAGACAATCTTAAAGTGGCGGCTTTCTTT; CDR3 protein: CASSLDNLKVAAFF
V gene: TRBV5-1; clone size: many; J gene: TRBJ2-7; D gene: NA; CDR3 DNA: TGCGCCAGCAGCTTGGGCGGCAGAAACTACGAGCAGTACTTC; CDR3 protein: CASSLGGRNYEQYF
V gene: TRBV5-1; clone size: once; J gene: TRBJ1-4; D gene: NA; CDR3 DNA: TGCGCCAGCAGCTTGGTCCAGGGCCGTAATGAAAAACTGTTTTTT; CDR3 protein: CASSLVQGRNEKLFF
V gene: TRBV27; clone size: NA; J gene: TRBJ1-2; D gene: TRBD1; CDR3 DNA: TGTGCCACCTCGACAGGGGGCTATGGCTACACCTTC; CDR3 protein: CATSTGGYGYTF
V gene: TRBV5-6; clone size: few; J gene: TRBJ2-1; D gene: NA; CDR3 DNA: TGTGCCAGCAGCCTGGACCGGGAGCCCTACAATGAGCAGTTCTTC; CDR3 protein: CASSLDREPYNEQFF
V gene: TRBV9; clone size: NA; J gene: TRBJ1-6; D gene: TRBD1; CDR3 DNA: TGTGCCAGCAGCGAACGGGACAGGGGTCGTTCACCCCTCCACTTT; CDR3 protein: CASSERDRGRSPLHF
V gene: TRBV27; clone size: many; J gene: TRBJ2-7; D gene: NA; CDR3 DNA: TGTGCCAGCAGGCAAGGTCCCGAGCAGTACTTC; CDR3 protein: CASRQGPEQYF
V gene: TRBV12-3/TRBV12-4; clone size: many; J gene: TRBJ1-3; D gene: NA; CDR3 DNA: TGTGCCAGCAGTCCGCACAGGGCCGCGGGAAACACCATATATTTT; CDR3 protein: CASSPHRAAGNTIYF
V gene: TRBV2; clone size: few; J gene: TRBJ2-1; D gene: NA; CDR3 DNA: TGTGCCAGCTTACCGGGGTTGGGCTCCCCTCCTTATGAGCAGTTCTTC; CDR3 protein: CASLPGLGSPPYEQFF
V gene: TRBV11-2; clone size: many; J gene: TRBJ2-7; D gene: NA; CDR3 DNA: TGTGCCAGCAGCACCTCAGGGACCTCCTACGAGCAGTACTTC; CDR3 protein: CASSTSGTSYEQYF
V gene: TRBV30; clone size: many; J gene: TRBJ2-4; D gene: NA; CDR3 DNA: TGTGCCTGGAGCGCCCTTGGGTCCGCGGGAAACATTCAGTACTTC; CDR3 protein: CAWSALGSAGNIQYF
V gene: TRBV5-1; clone size: many; J gene: TRBJ1-2; D gene: NA; CDR3 DNA: TGCGCCAGCAGCCTCGGGCCAACGGGTGGCTACACCTTC; CDR3 protein: CASSLGPTGGYTF
V gene: TRBV5-1; clone size: NA; J gene: TRBJ2-4; D gene: NA; CDR3 DNA: TGCGCCAGCAGCCCCGTGAACAGAAAAAACATTCAGTACTTC; CDR3 protein: CASSPVNRKNIQYF
V gene: TRBV12-3/TRBV12-4; clone size: once; J gene: TRBJ1-1; D gene: NA; CDR3 DNA: TGTGCCAGCAGTTTTGGGGGGGTAACTGAAGCTTTCTTT; CDR3 protein: CASSFGGVTEAFF
V gene: TRBV5-1; clone size: many; J gene: TRBJ2-3; D gene: TRBD1; CDR3 DNA: TGCGCCAGCAGCTTGCCGTCCGGGACAGGGGTTCCAGATACGCAGTATTTT; CDR3 protein: CASSLPSGTGVPDTQYF
V gene: TRBV12-3/TRBV12-4; clone size: many; J gene: TRBJ2-1; D gene: TRBD2; CDR3 DNA: TGTGCCAGCACTCCACTCCTGGCGGGGGGGTACAATGAGCAGTTCTTC; CDR3 protein: CASTPLLAGGYNEQFF
V gene: TRBV20-1; clone size: NA; J gene: TRBJ2-5; D gene: TRBD2; CDR3 DNA: TGCAGTGCTACGGGACTAGCGTTCCAAGAGACCCAGTACTTC; CDR3 protein: CSATGLAFQETQYF
V gene: TRBV2; clone size: many; J gene: TRBJ1-1; D gene: NA; CDR3 DNA: TGTGCCAGCGCGACGGACTTGAACACTGAAGCTTTCTTT; CDR3 protein: CASATDLNTEAFF
V gene: TRBV6-5; clone size: many; J gene: TRBJ1-5; D gene: NA; CDR3 DNA: TGTGCCAGCAGTTACGGGCGCAATCAGCCCCAGCATTTT; CDR3 protein: CASSYGRNQPQHF
V gene: TRBV12-3/TRBV12-4; clone size: many; J gene: TRBJ2-7; D gene: NA; CDR3 DNA: TGTGCCAGCAGCGGTTTGGACGGATCAACCTACGAGCAGTACTTC; CDR3 protein: CASSGLDGSTYEQYF
V gene: TRBV6-1; clone size: many; J gene: TRBJ2-7; D gene: NA; CDR3 DNA: TGTGCCAGCAGTGGGGGGGCTAGCCGGACCTCCTACGAGCAGTACTTC; CDR3 protein: CASSGGASRTSYEQYF
V gene: TRBV12-3/TRBV12-4; clone size: many; J gene: TRBJ1-5; D gene: TRBD1; CDR3 DNA: TGTGCCAGCAGTTACGGGGGGACAGGGTGGCGGAATCAGCCCCAGCATTTT; CDR3 protein: CASSYGGTGWRNQPQHF
V gene: TRBV19; clone size: NA; J gene: TRBJ2-1; D gene: NA; CDR3 DNA: TGTGCCAGTAGTATACCAAGTAGCTCCTACAATGAGCAGTTCTTC; CDR3 protein: CASSIPSSSYNEQFF
V gene: TRBV6-1; clone size: few; J gene: TRBJ2-7; D gene: NA; CDR3 DNA: TGTGCCAGTGAAAAGGAGTACTTC; CDR3 protein: CASEKEYF
V gene: TRBV24-1; clone size: NA; J gene: TRBJ2-7; D gene: NA; CDR3 DNA: TGTGCCACCAGTCGGGGCACCTCGAGCTCCTACGAGCAGTACTTC; CDR3 protein: CATSRGTSSSYEQYF
V gene: TRBV11-2; clone size: many; J gene: TRBJ1-1; D gene: NA; CDR3 DNA: TGTGCCAGCGGAGCTAATGGTGGCACTGAAGCTTTCTTT; CDR3 protein: CASGANGGTEAFF
V gene: TRBV6-4; clone size: few; J gene: TRBJ2-2; D gene: NA; CDR3 DNA: TGTGCCAGCAGTGAGAACGGGGCCACCGGGGAGCTGTTTTTT; CDR3 protein: CASSENGATGELFF
V gene: TRBV7-9; clone size: NA; J gene: TRBJ2-5; D gene: NA; CDR3 DNA: TGTGCCAGCAGCTCGACAGGACGGGGAGAGACCCAGTACTTC; CDR3 protein: CASSSTGRGETQYF
V gene: TRBV7-9; clone size: NA; J gene: TRBJ1-2; D gene: NA; CDR3 DNA: TGTGCCAGCAGCCAAGGCGGGTCCGTACCCAGGGCTAGCTACACCTTC; CDR3 protein: CASSQGGSVPRASYTF
V gene: TRBV2; clone size: few; J gene: TRBJ2-7; D gene: TRBD1; CDR3 DNA: TGTGCCAGCAGTTTGTCCGGGACAGGGGGCTACGAGCAGTACTTC; CDR3 protein: CASSLSGTGGYEQYF
V gene: TRBV11-2; clone size: many; J gene: TRBJ2-5; D gene: NA; CDR3 DNA: TGTGCCAGCAGCACGTCGGGACGAGGAGAGACCCAGTACTTC; CDR3 protein: CASSTSGRGETQYF
V gene: TRBV5-1; clone size: NA; J gene: TRBJ1-5; D gene: TRBD1; CDR3 DNA: TGCGCCAGCAGCCACGGGACAGGGAGCAATCAGCCCCAGCATTTT; CDR3 protein: CASSHGTGSNQPQHF
V gene: TRBV6-7; clone size: NA; J gene: TRBJ2-7; D gene: NA; CDR3 DNA: TGTGCCAGCAACTACAGTAACAGGGACTCCTACGAGCAGTACTTC; CDR3 protein: CASNYSNRDSYEQYF
V gene: TRBV9; clone size: NA; J gene: TRBJ1-1; D gene: NA; CDR3 DNA: TGTGCCAGCAGCCCCCCTCCGACAGGTCCGAAACTCTTGAACACTGAAGCTTTCTTT; CDR3 protein: CASSPPPTGPKLLNTEAFF
V gene: TRBV7-3; clone size: NA; J gene: TRBJ2-7; D gene: NA; CDR3 DNA: TGTGCCAGCAGCTTACAGGGTGGGGCCTACGAGCAGTACTTC; CDR3 protein: CASSLQGGAYEQYF
V gene: TRBV10-3; clone size: NA; J gene: TRBJ1-5; D gene: NA; CDR3 DNA: TGTGCCATCAGTGAAATGGGCAATAGCAATCAGCCCCAGCATTTT; CDR3 protein: CAISEMGNSNQPQHF
V gene: TRBV12-3/TRBV12-4; clone size: many; J gene: TRBJ1-2; D gene: NA; CDR3 DNA: TGTGCCAGCAACCTACTAGCAGGCCCCGTTTCGGATGGCTACACCTTC; CDR3 protein: CASNLLAGPVSDGYTF
V gene: TRBV29-1; clone size: many; J gene: TRBJ2-7; D gene: NA; CDR3 DNA: TGCAGCGTTGGGGGTCTCTCCTACGAGCAGTACTTC; CDR3 protein: CSVGGLSYEQYF
V gene: TRBV2; clone size: few; J gene: TRBJ2-1; D gene: TRBD1; CDR3 DNA: TGTGCCAGCAGCCTCCAGGGGACAGGGCCCTACAATGAGCAGTTCTTC; CDR3 protein: CASSLQGTGPYNEQFF
V gene: TRBV6-2/TRBV6-3; clone size: many; J gene: TRBJ2-1; D gene: TRBD2; CDR3 DNA: TGTGCCAGCAGTGCCGGCGGTAGCGGGATCTACAATGAGCAGTTCTTC; CDR3 protein: CASSAGGSGIYNEQFF
V gene: TRBV25-1; clone size: NA; J gene: TRBJ2-7; D gene: TRBD2; CDR3 DNA: TGTGCCAGCAGTGAAATTAGCGGGAGAGCCTACGAGCAGTACTTC; CDR3 protein: CASSEISGRAYEQYF
V gene: TRBV9; clone size: few; J gene: TRBJ1-1; D gene: NA; CDR3 DNA: TGTGCCAGCACGATCGGCAGCCAGATGAACACTGAAGCTTTCTTT; CDR3 protein: CASTIGSQMNTEAFF